This T cell receptor (beta chain) was found in a study of OX40 agonist ivuxolimab in advanced cancers. Some clones are missing from TCRdb's copy, which holds only in-frame ones; the method was immunoSEQ multiplex PCR. The sample holds roughly 81,000 clones, roughly 91% seen once. In the case of this clone: Its antigen is currently unknown. An end of the junction does not agree with germline; a read error may underlie this.

Study-wide points: Average numbers of expanded clones were greater in CD8+ T cells than in CD4+. The study observed clonal expansion of CD4+ and CD8+ blood T cells by week 6 at 0.1 to 3.0 mg/kg.

The sequencing here drew on CD4+ or CD8+ T cells sorted from blood, taken in a trial of the OX40 agonist ivuxolimab. This receptor was taken from an adult with an advanced solid tumor such as melanoma, head and neck, liver or kidney cancer.

CDR3 DNA: TGCGCCAGCCATAACGTCAGCTCCTACGGGCAGTACTTC. Translating gives CASHNVSSYGQYF. V and J are TRBV4-1 and TRBJ2-7, with no clear D. The V gene's germline CDR1 is MGHRA and CDR2 YSYEKL. The CDR3 length is 13 residues.